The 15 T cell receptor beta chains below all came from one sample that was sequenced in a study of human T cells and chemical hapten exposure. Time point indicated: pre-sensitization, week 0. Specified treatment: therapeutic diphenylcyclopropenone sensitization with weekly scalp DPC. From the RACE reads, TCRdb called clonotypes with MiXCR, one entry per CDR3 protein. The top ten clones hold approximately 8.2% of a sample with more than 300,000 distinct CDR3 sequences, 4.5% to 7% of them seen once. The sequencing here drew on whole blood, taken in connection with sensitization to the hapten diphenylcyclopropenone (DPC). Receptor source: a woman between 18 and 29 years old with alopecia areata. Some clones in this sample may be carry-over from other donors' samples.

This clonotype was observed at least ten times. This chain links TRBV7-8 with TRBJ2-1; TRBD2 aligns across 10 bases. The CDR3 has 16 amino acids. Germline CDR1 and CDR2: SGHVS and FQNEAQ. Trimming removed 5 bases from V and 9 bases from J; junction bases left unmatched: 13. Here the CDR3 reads CASSPLGSGGGSEQFF. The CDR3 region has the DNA TGTGCCAGCAGCCCCTTAGGGAGCGGGGGGGGAAGTGAGCAGTTCTTC.

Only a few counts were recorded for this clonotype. CDR3: CASSDFYGGGNQPQHF. The CDR3 DNA follows: TGTGCCAGCAGCGACTTTTATGGGGGTGGGAATCAGCCCCAGCATTTT. This rearrangement joins TRBV7-2 to TRBJ1-5; D perhaps matches TRBD1 (5 bases). The germline gives CDR1 SGHTA, CDR2 FQGNSA. V was trimmed by 5 bases and J by 4 bases, leaving 18 bases between them. The CDR3 is 16 amino acids.

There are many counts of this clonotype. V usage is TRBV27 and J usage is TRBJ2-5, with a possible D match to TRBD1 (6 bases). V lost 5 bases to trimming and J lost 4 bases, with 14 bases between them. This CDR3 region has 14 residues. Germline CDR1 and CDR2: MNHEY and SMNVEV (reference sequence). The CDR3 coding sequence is TGTGCCAGCAGTCCCGGGCAGGGGTCAGAGACCCAGTACTTC. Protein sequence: CASSPGQGSETQYF.

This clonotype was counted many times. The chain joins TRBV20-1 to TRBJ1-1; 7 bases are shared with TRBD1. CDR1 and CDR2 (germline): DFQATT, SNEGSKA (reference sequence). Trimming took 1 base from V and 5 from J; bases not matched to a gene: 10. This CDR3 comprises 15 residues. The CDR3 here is CSARGWEGAETEAFF. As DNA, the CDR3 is TGCAGTGCTAGAGGATGGGAGGGGGCAGAGACTGAAGCTTTCTTT.

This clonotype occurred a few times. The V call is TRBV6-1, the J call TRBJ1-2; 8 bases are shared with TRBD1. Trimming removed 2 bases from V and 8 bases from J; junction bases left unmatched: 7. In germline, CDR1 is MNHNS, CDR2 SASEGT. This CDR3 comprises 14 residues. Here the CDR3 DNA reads TGTGCCAGCAGTGAAACTGGACAGGGAAGAGGCTACACCTTC. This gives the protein CASSETGQGRGYTF.

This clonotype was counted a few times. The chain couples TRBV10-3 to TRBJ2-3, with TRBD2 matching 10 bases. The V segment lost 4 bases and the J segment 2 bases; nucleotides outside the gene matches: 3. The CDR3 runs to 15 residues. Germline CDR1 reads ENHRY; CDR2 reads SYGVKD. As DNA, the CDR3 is TGTGCCATCAGTGTTAGCGGGGGGCTCACAGATACGCAGTATTTT. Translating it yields CAISVSGGLTDTQYF.

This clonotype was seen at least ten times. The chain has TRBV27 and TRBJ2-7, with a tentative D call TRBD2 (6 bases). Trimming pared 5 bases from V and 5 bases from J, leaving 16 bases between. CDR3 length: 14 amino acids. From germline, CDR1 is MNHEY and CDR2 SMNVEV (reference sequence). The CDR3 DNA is TGTGCCAGCAGTGCGGGACTGGCGAGGGACGAGCAGTACTTC. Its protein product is CASSAGLARDEQYF.

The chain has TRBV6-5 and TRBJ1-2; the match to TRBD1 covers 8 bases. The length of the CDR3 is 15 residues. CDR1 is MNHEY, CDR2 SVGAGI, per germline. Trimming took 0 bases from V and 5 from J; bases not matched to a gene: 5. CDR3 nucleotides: TGTGCCAGCAGTTACTCGATTACAGGGGGATATGGCTACACCTTC. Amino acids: CASSYSITGGYGYTF.

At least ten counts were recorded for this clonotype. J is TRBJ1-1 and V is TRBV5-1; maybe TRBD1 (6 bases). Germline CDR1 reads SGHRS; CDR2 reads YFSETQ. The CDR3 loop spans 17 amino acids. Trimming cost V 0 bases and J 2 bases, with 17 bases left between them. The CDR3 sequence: CASSLAIQGGINTEAFF. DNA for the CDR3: TGCGCCAGCAGCTTGGCCATACAGGGAGGGATAAACACTGAAGCTTTCTTT.

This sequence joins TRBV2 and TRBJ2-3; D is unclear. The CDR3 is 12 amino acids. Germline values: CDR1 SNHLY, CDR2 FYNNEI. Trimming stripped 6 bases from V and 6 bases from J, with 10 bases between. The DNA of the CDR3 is TGTGCCAGCAGCGTGAAAGGGGATACGCAGTATTTT. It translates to CASSVKGDTQYF.

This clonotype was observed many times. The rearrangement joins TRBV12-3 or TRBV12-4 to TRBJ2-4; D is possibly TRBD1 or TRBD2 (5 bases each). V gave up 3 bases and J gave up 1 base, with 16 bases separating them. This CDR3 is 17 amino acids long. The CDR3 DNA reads TGTGCCAGCAGTTTCGGGGATAGGGGATTGGCCAAAAACATTCAGTACTTC. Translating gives CASSFGDRGLAKNIQYF.

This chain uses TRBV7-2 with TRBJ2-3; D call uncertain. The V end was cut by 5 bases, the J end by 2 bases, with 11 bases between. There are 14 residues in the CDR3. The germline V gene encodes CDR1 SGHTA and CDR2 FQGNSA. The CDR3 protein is CASSPLQITDTQYF. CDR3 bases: TGTGCCAGCAGCCCCCTACAGATCACAGATACGCAGTATTTT.

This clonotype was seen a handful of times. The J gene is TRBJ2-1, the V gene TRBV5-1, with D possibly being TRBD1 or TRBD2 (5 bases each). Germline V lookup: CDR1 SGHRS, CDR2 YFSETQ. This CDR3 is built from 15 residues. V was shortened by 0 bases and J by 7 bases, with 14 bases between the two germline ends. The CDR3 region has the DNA TGCGCCAGCAGCTTGGAGGTGGGGGTTGAGAATGAGCAGTTCTTC. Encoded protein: CASSLEVGVENEQFF.

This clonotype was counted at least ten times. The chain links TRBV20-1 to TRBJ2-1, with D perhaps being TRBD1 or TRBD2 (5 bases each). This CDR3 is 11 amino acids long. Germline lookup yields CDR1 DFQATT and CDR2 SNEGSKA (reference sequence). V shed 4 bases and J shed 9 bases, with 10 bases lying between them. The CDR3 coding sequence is TGCAGTGCTAATCTTGGGACTGAGCAGTTCTTC. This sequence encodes CSANLGTEQFF.

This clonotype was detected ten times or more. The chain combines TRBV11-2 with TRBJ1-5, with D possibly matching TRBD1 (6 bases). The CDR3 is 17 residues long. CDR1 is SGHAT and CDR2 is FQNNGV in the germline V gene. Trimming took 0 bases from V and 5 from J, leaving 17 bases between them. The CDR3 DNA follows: TGTGCCAGCAGCTTAGACCGTCCAGGGGAGAGTCATCAGCCCCAGCATTTT. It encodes CASSLDRPGESHQPQHF.